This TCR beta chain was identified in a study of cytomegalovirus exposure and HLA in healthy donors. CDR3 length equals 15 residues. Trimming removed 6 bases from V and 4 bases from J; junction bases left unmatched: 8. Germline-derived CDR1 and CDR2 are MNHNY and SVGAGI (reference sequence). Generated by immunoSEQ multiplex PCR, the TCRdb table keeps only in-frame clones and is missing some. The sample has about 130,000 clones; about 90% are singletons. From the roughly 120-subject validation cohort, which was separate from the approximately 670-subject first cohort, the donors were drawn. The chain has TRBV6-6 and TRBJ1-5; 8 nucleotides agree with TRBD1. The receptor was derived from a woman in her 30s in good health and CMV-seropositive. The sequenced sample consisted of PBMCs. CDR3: CASSLQGARNQPQHF. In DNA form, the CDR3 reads TGTGCCAGCAGCCTCCAGGGGGCGCGGAATCAGCCCCAGCATTTT.